The 31 T cell receptor beta chains listed next were all sequenced from one sample in a study of T cells after yellow fever vaccination (dated by TCRdb to the late 2010s). Receptor amplification or capture employed 5' RACE. TCRdb shows the sequencer as Illumina HiSeq 2500. TCRdb reworked the public reads: Q25 trimming with fastp, MiXCR clone assembly, productive beta chains retained. Entries that share a CDR3 protein sequence are merged under the most common genes and DNA. The sample contains approximately 300,000 distinct CDR3 sequences, around 6.8% of them found a single time. The top ten constitute 18% of the sample. The treatment or condition label, read with the paper, signifies: live attenuated yellow fever vaccine strain. Sequencing used PBMCs, obtained 45 days after the first yellow fever vaccination. Every receptor here comes from a man in his late teens or twenties who received the YFV17D yellow fever vaccine.

The chain recombines TRBV25-1 with TRBJ2-3; 10 bases fit TRBD2. The V and J ends lost 8 bases and 3 bases, in that order; junction bases with no gene match: 5. This CDR3 region has 14 residues. Germline loops: CDR1 MGHDK, CDR2 SYGVNS. In DNA form, the CDR3 reads TGTGCCAGCGAGCGGGGGGGCCGAACAGATACGCAGTATTTT. Its protein is CASERGGRTDTQYF. Combining the CDR3 with reference TRBV25-1 and TRBJ2-3 gives the whole variable domain EADIYQTPRYLVIGTGKKITLECSQTMGHDKMYWYQQDPGMELHLIHYSYGVNSTEKGDLSSESTVSRIRTEHFPLTLESARPSHTSQYLCASERGGRTDTQYFGPGTRLTVL.

This clonotype occurred many times. J is TRBJ2-3 and V is TRBV9; the D is unclear. The CDR3 totals 13 residues. Trimming took off 0 bases at V and 5 bases at J, with 7 bases between the two ends. The germline V gene encodes CDR1 SGDLS and CDR2 YYNGEE. The CDR3 DNA sequence: TGTGCCAGCAGCGTAGGGTGGATAGATACGCAGTATTTT. This translates into CASSVGWIDTQYF. The variable domain in full, completed from reference TRBV9 and TRBJ2-3, reads DSGVTQTPKHLITATGQRVTLRCSPRSGDLSVYWYQQSLDQGLQFLIQYYNGEERAKGNILERFSAQQFPDLHSELNLSSLELGDSALYFCASSVGWIDTQYFGPGTRLTVL.

This clonotype was counted ten times or more. The chain links TRBV2 to TRBJ2-7; D uncertain. V lost 1 base and J 5 bases, leaving 15 bases between the germline ends. CDR3 length equals 15 residues. From germline, CDR1 is SNHLY and CDR2 FYNNEI. The CDR3 loop is CASSEERMRFDEQYV. The CDR3 DNA reads TGTGCCAGCAGTGAAGAAAGAATGCGATTCGACGAGCAGTACGTC.

This clonotype was recorded at least ten times. CDR3 protein: CASSLPLDTGELFF. The CDR3 nucleotides read TGTGCCAGCAGTTTACCCCTAGACACCGGGGAGCTGTTTTTT. The rearrangement uses TRBV28 and TRBJ2-2; D not certain. V was clipped by 2 bases and J by 3 bases, with 7 bases between them. CDR1 and CDR2 from the germline V gene are MDHEN and SYDVKM. This CDR3 is 14 amino acids long.

This clonotype was observed a few times. Here the CDR3 reads CSALPGTLNTEAFF. The CDR3, as DNA: TGCAGTGCCCTTCCAGGAACCTTGAACACTGAAGCTTTCTTT. The genes are TRBV20-1 and TRBJ1-1; D ambiguous. The CDR3 is 14 residues long. V gave up 6 bases and J gave up 0 bases, with 14 bases separating them. CDR1 DFQATT and CDR2 SNEGSKA come from the germline V gene (reference sequence).

The chain has TRBV10-1 and TRBJ2-1; 10 bases align to TRBD1. The CDR3 consists of 15 residues. CDR1 is WNHNN, CDR2 SYGVQD, per germline (reference sequence). Trimming at V came to 6 bases and at J to 4 bases, leaving 6 bases not matched to a gene. In DNA, the CDR3 is TGCGCCAGCAGCATCGGACAGGGGGGATACAATGAGCAGTTCTTC. Amino acid sequence: CASSIGQGGYNEQFF.

J is TRBJ2-3 and V is TRBV5-4; tentatively, D is TRBD1 or TRBD2 (5 bases each). CDR3 length: 12 amino acids. Germline CDR1 is SGHNT and CDR2 is YYREEE (reference sequence). The germline V and J ends were trimmed by 3 bases and 4 bases, with 6 bases remaining between them. CDR3 nucleotide sequence: TGTGCCAGCAGCTGGGGGTCAGATACGCAGTATTTT. Translating it yields CASSWGSDTQYF.

This clonotype has only a few counts. This chain links TRBV5-1 with TRBJ2-7; D unresolved. Per the germline V gene, CDR1 is SGHRS and CDR2 is YFSETQ. The CDR3 is 12 residues long. Trimming cost V 0 bases and J 5 bases, with 6 bases left between them. Written as DNA, the CDR3 is TGCGCCAGCAGCTTGGTTGACGACGAGCAGTACTTC. This encodes CASSLVDDEQYF.

Only a few counts were recorded for this clonotype. The chain couples TRBV7-2 to TRBJ2-3, with a tentative D call TRBD2 (6 bases). Germline V gene lookup returns CDR1 SGHTA and CDR2 FQGNSA. This CDR3 comprises 17 residues. Trimming removed 1 base at V and 2 bases at J, with 16 bases between. CDR3 region: CASSLVVWGGITDTQYF. CDR3 nucleotides: TGTGCCAGCAGCTTAGTGGTTTGGGGCGGGATCACAGATACGCAGTATTTT. Using reference TRBV7-2 and TRBJ2-3 for the parts outside the CDR3, the full variable domain is GAGVSQSPSNKVTEKGKDVELRCDPISGHTALYWYRQSLGQGLEFLIYFQGNSAPDKSGLPSDRFSAERTGGSVSTLTIQRTQQEDSAVYLCASSLVVWGGITDTQYFGPGTRLTVL.

In its sample, this clonotype was seen many times. This CDR3 is CASSTQGVETQYF. For the CDR3, the DNA is TGTGCCAGCAGCACGCAAGGGGTGGAGACCCAGTACTTC. The chain joins TRBV12-3 or TRBV12-4 to TRBJ2-5, with D possibly TRBD1 on 5 matching bases. The CDR3 runs 13 residues. V was shortened by 6 bases and J by 5 bases, with 13 bases between the two germline ends.

This clonotype showed up many times. This chain links TRBV5-5 with TRBJ1-6; D unresolved. CDR1 is SGHKS and CDR2 is YYEKEE in the germline V gene (reference sequence). This CDR3 contains 15 residues. The V gene lost 0 bases and the J gene lost 5 bases, with 9 bases spanning the gap. This CDR3 is CASSLEQIHNSPLHF. CDR3 nucleotide sequence: TGTGCCAGCAGCTTGGAACAGATACATAATTCACCCCTCCACTTT.

The chain employs TRBV20-1 and TRBJ2-1; TRBD2 aligns across 9 bases. The length of the CDR3 is 15 residues. V lost 2 bases, J lost 8 bases, and 10 bases stayed unmatched. In germline, CDR1 is DFQATT, CDR2 SNEGSKA (reference sequence). CDR3 DNA sequence: TGCAGTGCTAGAAGGGCGAGCGGGGGGTTGTATGAGCAGTTCTTC. As protein: CSARRASGGLYEQFF.

This chain joins TRBV5-1 and TRBJ2-5, with 8 bases fitting TRBD1. The germline V gene encodes CDR1 SGHRS and CDR2 YFSETQ. J was trimmed by 4 bases and V by 0 bases; bases with no gene match: 8. This CDR3 is built from 16 residues. CDR3 amino acids: CASSLERTGLLETQYF. CDR3 DNA: TGCGCCAGCAGCTTGGAGCGGACAGGGCTGTTAGAGACCCAGTACTTC.

This clonotype has ten or more counts. The chain carries TRBV29-1 and TRBJ1-1; D is unclear. CDR3 length: 13 residues. V was cut by 1 base and J by 0 bases, with 6 bases left in between. Germline CDR1 is SQVTM and CDR2 is ANQGSEA. The CDR3 sequence: CSVEGRLNTEAFF. The CDR3 DNA follows: TGCAGCGTTGAAGGGAGACTGAACACTGAAGCTTTCTTT.

This sequence joins TRBV3-1 and TRBJ2-1; D might be TRBD2 (7 bases). Germline V CDR1 and CDR2: LGHDT, YNNKEL (reference sequence). This CDR3 contains 18 residues. Trimming took off 5 bases at V and 0 bases at J, with 20 bases between the two ends. The CDR3 region is CASSVQMGGASSYNEQFF. The CDR3 bases are TGTGCCAGCAGCGTACAGATGGGGGGGGCCTCCTCCTACAATGAGCAGTTCTTC.

CDR3 sequence reads: CASSRRDRVADTQYF. Here the CDR3 DNA reads TGTGCCAGCAGTCGCCGGGACAGGGTCGCCGATACGCAGTATTTT. This chain uses TRBV28 with TRBJ2-3; 9 nucleotides line up with TRBD1. CDR3 length: 15 amino acids. Unmatched junction bases numbered 9, after V lost 5 bases and J lost 6 bases. Germline CDR1 reads MDHEN; CDR2 reads SYDVKM.

This clonotype was recorded at least ten times. The gene calls are TRBV5-1 and TRBJ2-1; maybe TRBD2 (7 bases). CDR3 length equals 15 residues. Per germline, CDR1 SGHRS and CDR2 YFSETQ. Trimming pared 3 bases from V and 1 base from J, leaving 11 bases between. The CDR3 region has the DNA TGCGCCAGCAGCTGGGGAGGGGGTTCCTACAATGAGCAGTTCTTC. Its translation is CASSWGGGSYNEQFF.

In this sample, this clonotype turned up a few times. The chain links TRBV7-9 to TRBJ2-1; 7 bases agree with TRBD1. The CDR3 is 14 amino acids. Germline V CDR1 and CDR2: SEHNR, FQNEAQ (reference sequence). V was pared by 5 bases and J by 9 bases, with 10 bases of the junction left unmatched. The CDR3 DNA follows: TGTGCCAGCAGCCCCCCGACAGGGAATGGTGAGCAGTTCTTC. Its translation: CASSPPTGNGEQFF.

There are many counts of this clonotype. V is TRBV3-1 and J is TRBJ1-1; D remains unclear. The CDR3 totals 14 residues. Germline lookup yields CDR1 LGHDT and CDR2 YNNKEL (reference sequence). Trimming left V 3 bases short and J 1 base short, with 9 bases between. In DNA form, the CDR3 reads TGTGCCAGCAGCCACCCCGCATGGAACACTGAAGCTTTCTTT. This encodes CASSHPAWNTEAFF.

This clonotype was detected a few times. V is TRBV3-1 and J is TRBJ1-5; D gene ambiguous. The V gene lost 1 base and the J gene lost 2 bases, with 9 bases spanning the gap. This CDR3 spans 15 amino acids. The V gene's germline CDR1 is LGHDT and CDR2 YNNKEL (reference sequence). The DNA for the CDR3 is TGTGCCAGCAGCCAAGGTTTTGGAGGCAATCAGCCCCAGCATTTT. Translated: CASSQGFGGNQPQHF.

This clonotype was counted many times. The J gene is TRBJ2-5, the V gene TRBV3-1; 12 bases align to TRBD2. Germline V gene lookup returns CDR1 LGHDT and CDR2 YNNKEL (reference sequence). The J segment lost 3 bases and the V segment lost 1 base, leaving 6 bases of the junction unmatched. The CDR3 runs 17 residues. CDR3 nucleotides: TGTGCCAGCAGCCAAGGTGCGACTAGCGGGGGAGAAGAGACCCAGTACTTC. Protein: CASSQGATSGGEETQYF.

The table lists this clonotype with a few counts. The CDR3 DNA is TGTGCCAGCAGCTTGTACGCGGACCTCAACTATGGCTACACCTTC. Its protein product is CASSLYADLNYGYTF. This chain joins TRBV5-6 and TRBJ1-2, with no clear D. The V gene's germline CDR1 is SGHDT and CDR2 YYEEEE. V lost 1 base, J lost 2 bases, and 12 bases lay in between. The CDR3 contains 15 residues.

This sequence joins TRBV20-1 and TRBJ2-3; the match to TRBD1 covers 12 bases. The CDR3 runs 13 residues. Germline V lookup: CDR1 DFQATT, CDR2 SNEGSKA (reference sequence). CDR3 sequence reads: CRAWDRGRATQYF. DNA of the CDR3: TGCAGGGCATGGGACAGGGGGCGAGCTACGCAGTATTTT.

V and J are TRBV5-1 and TRBJ1-1, with D perhaps TRBD1 (5 bases). The CDR3 is 14 residues long. Germline CDR1 is SGHRS and CDR2 is YFSETQ. V lost 5 bases, J lost 5 bases, and 16 bases lay in between. The CDR3 coding sequence is TGCGCCAGCAGGCAGCCAGGGACGTGGACTGAAGCTTTCTTT. It is translated as CASRQPGTWTEAFF. Using reference TRBV5-1 and TRBJ1-1 for the parts outside the CDR3, the full variable domain is KAGVTQTPRYLIKTRGQQVTLSCSPISGHRSVSWYQQTPGQGLQFLFEYFSETQRNKGNFPGRFSGRQFSNSRSEMNVSTLELGDSALYLCASRQPGTWTEAFFGQGTRLTVV.

This clonotype appeared many times. The chain couples TRBV7-2 to TRBJ2-1, with D perhaps TRBD1 or TRBD2 (6 bases each). V lost 2 bases to trimming and J lost 7 bases, with 21 bases between them. CDR3 length: 17 residues. Germline V gives CDR1 SGHTA, CDR2 FQGNSA. The CDR3 DNA is TGTGCCAGCAGCTTATATAGGGGGGCTACCACTGGGAATGAGCAGTTCTTC. Translated: CASSLYRGATTGNEQFF.

The genes are TRBV11-2 and TRBJ2-1; possibly TRBD1 or TRBD2 for D (5 bases each). Germline V gives CDR1 SGHAT, CDR2 FQNNGV. This CDR3 contains 15 residues. V dropped 6 bases and J dropped 2 bases, with 14 bases sitting between them. The CDR3 DNA sequence: TGTGCCAGCAGGGAGCCCGGGGCAGCCTACAATGAGCAGTTCTTC. Translating gives CASREPGAAYNEQFF.

This clonotype was observed a few times. The chain is built from TRBV18 and TRBJ2-5; D may be TRBD2 (6 bases). Deletions cut 2 bases from V and 4 bases from J, with 8 bases between. CDR3 size: 13 residues. Germline V lookup: CDR1 KGHSH, CDR2 LQKENI. CDR3 bases: TGTGCCAGCTCACCATCGGGGGTAGAGACCCAGTACTTC. This gives the protein CASSPSGVETQYF.

A note on this clonotype: Its ends do not fully match the called genes, so a read error is possible. V usage is TRBV28 and J usage is TRBJ2-4; D is perhaps TRBD2 (6 bases). The CDR3 runs 13 residues. Germline V gene sequence: CDR1 MDHEN, CDR2 SYDVKM. The CDR3 DNA is TGCCAGCAACCCGGGGGATCCAAAAACATTCAGTACTTC. This codes for CQQPGGSKNIQYF.

This clonotype was recorded many times. The rearrangement joins TRBV12-3 or TRBV12-4 to TRBJ2-5, with D possibly matching TRBD2 (6 bases). V lost 5 bases, J lost 5 bases, and 24 bases lay in between. This CDR3 has 17 residues. The CDR3 bases are TGTGCCAGCAGTCTTTTGGGACTCCCAGTCCTTTGGGAGACCCAGTACTTC. Translating it yields CASSLLGLPVLWETQYF.

The V call is TRBV12-3 or TRBV12-4, the J call TRBJ2-5; D is possibly TRBD2 (6 bases). V was pared by 4 bases and J by 5 bases, with 14 bases between. The CDR3 length is 14 residues. Written as DNA, the CDR3 is TGTGCCAGCAGTTCCCCTCGGGGGTTGGAGACCCAGTACTTC. Residues: CASSSPRGLETQYF.

V gene TRBV4-3 combines with J gene TRBJ2-1; TRBD2 matches at 16 bases. J was trimmed by 8 bases and V by 2 bases; bases with no gene match: 6. The CDR3 spans 17 residues. Germline loops: CDR1 LGHNA, CDR2 YSLEER. The DNA of the CDR3 is TGCGCCAGCAGCCAAATCCCCGGGACTAGCGGGGGGGATGAGCAGTTCTTC. Translation gives CASSQIPGTSGGDEQFF.